One sample yielded the 10 T cell receptor beta chains listed below, sequenced in a study of cytomegalovirus exposure and HLA in healthy donors. The primer mix had 60 Vbeta and 13 Jbeta primers. Here immunoSEQ multiplex PCR was the method, and the copy in TCRdb shows in-frame clones only, minus some. The profile shows about 190,000 clones, 84% of them singletons. Sequences were obtained from PBMCs. The source is a woman between 50 and 59 years old in good health and CMV-seropositive.

The chain couples TRBV5-4 to TRBJ1-1; possibly TRBD1 for D (6 bases). CDR3 length: 15 amino acids. Germline V lookup: CDR1 SGHNT, CDR2 YYREEE (reference sequence). V was shortened by 4 bases and J by 8 bases, with 21 bases between the two germline ends. CDR3 residues: CASSGATGRGTEAFF. Written as DNA, the CDR3 is TGTGCCAGCAGCGGAGCGACAGGTAGGGGAACGGAAGCTTTCTTT.

This clone was counted a few times. This chain links TRBV11-2 with TRBJ2-5, with 8 bases matching TRBD1. V trimming: 1 base; J trimming: 3 bases; junction bases outside the gene matches: 7. Germline V gene sequence: CDR1 SGHAT, CDR2 FQNNGV. The CDR3 sequence is 16 residues long. The CDR3 loop is CASSLVGQGLKETQYF. CDR3 DNA: TGTGCCAGCAGCTTAGTAGGACAGGGATTGAAAGAGACCCAGTACTTC.

The chain recombines TRBV7-2 with TRBJ2-5; the match to TRBD1 covers 8 bases. With V trimmed by 7 bases and J by 5 bases, 6 bases remained unmatched. The CDR3 runs 13 residues. The V gene's germline CDR1 is SGHTA and CDR2 FQGNSA. The CDR3 nucleotides are TGTGCCAGCACCTACAGGGGGATGGAGACCCAGTACTTC. Translation gives CASTYRGMETQYF.

The V gene is TRBV27, the J gene TRBJ1-1; 8 nucleotides line up with TRBD1. The CDR3 totals 15 residues. Looked up from germline, CDR1 is MNHEY and CDR2 is SMNVEV (reference sequence). The ends lost 1 base at V and 0 bases at J; junction bases unmatched: 1. This CDR3 is CASSLWTGLNTEAFF. The CDR3 DNA reads as TGTGCCAGCAGTTTATGGACAGGGCTGAACACTGAAGCTTTCTTT.

The genes are TRBV1 and TRBJ2-3; the D segment call TRBD2 is taken from the table without a DNA check. TRBV1 counts as a pseudogene. The CDR3 is 16 residues long. CDR3 amino acids: CTSSQDRRGGQDTQYF. CDR3 nucleotides: TGCACCAGCAGCCAAGATCGGCGGGGGGGCCAAGATACGCAGTATTTT.

The chain couples TRBV7-8 to TRBJ2-3; D ambiguous. Germline CDR1 reads SGHVS; CDR2 reads FQNEAQ. The CDR3 is 15 residues long. V lost 4 bases, J lost 0 bases, and 11 bases lay in between. CDR3 coding DNA: TGTGCCAGCAGCTCGCCCGATACAAGCACAGATACGCAGTATTTT. Its protein is CASSSPDTSTDTQYF.

This chain connects TRBV27 to TRBJ1-4, with D tentatively TRBD1 (5 bases). The CDR3 consists of 14 residues. V shed 7 bases and J shed 5 bases, with 14 bases lying between them. CDR1 and CDR2 from the germline V gene are MNHEY and SMNVEV (reference sequence). CDR3 sequence reads: CASNCRDPNEKLFF. Written as DNA, the CDR3 is TGTGCCAGCAATTGCAGGGATCCGAATGAAAAACTGTTTTTT. Drawing the rest from reference TRBV27 and TRBJ1-4, the complete variable domain is EAQVTQNPRYLITVTGKKLTVTCSQNMNHEYMSWYRQDPGLGLRQIYYSMNVEVTDKGDVPEGYKVSRKEKRNFPLILESPSPNQTSLYFCASNCRDPNEKLFFGSGTQLSVL.

A word on this clone: The junction differs from germline at one of its ends, possibly a read error. The chain employs TRBV4-2 and TRBJ2-7; 9 positions match TRBD2. CDR3 length: 14 amino acids. Germline loops: CDR1 LGHNA, CDR2 YNFKEQ. This chain's CDR3 is CASSQDIASGVMVF. The CDR3 bases are TGTGCCAGCAGCCAAGATATAGCTAGCGGGGTCATGGTGTTC.

This chain connects TRBV6-1 to TRBJ2-6; D gene uncertain. CDR1 MNHNS and CDR2 SASEGT come from the germline V gene. This CDR3 region has 15 residues. V was clipped by 7 bases and J by 2 bases, with 12 bases between them. CDR3 amino acids: CASTQRGTGANVLTF. The DNA for the CDR3 is TGTGCCAGCACTCAACGAGGCACTGGGGCCAACGTCCTGACTTTC.

The chain combines TRBV5-6 with TRBJ1-1; the D gene is possibly TRBD1 (5 bases). The germline V gene encodes CDR1 SGHDT and CDR2 YYEEEE. With 5 bases removed from V and 3 bases from J, the gap between germline ends came to 14 bases. The CDR3 totals 14 residues. As DNA, the CDR3 is TGTGCCAGCAGGTTGTGGGGGGAGGACACTGAAGCTTTCTTT. This translates into CASRLWGEDTEAFF.